This entry lists 14 T cell receptor beta chains sequenced from one sample in a study of blood T cell repertoires in COVID-19. Using immunoSEQ multiplex PCR, the repertoire was profiled, and TCRdb retains in-frame clones only, with some absent. Of roughly 260,000 clones detected, approximately 83% appear once; the ten largest clones hold approximately 3.8%. Sequenced: PBMCs or T cells enriched from blood (not recorded which). The receptor source for this set is a woman in her 40s who had been exposed to COVID-19.

The gene calls are TRBV6-1 and TRBJ2-2; 7 bases agree with TRBD2. The germline V gene encodes CDR1 MNHNS and CDR2 SASEGT. The CDR3 length is 15 residues. V dropped 3 bases and J dropped 6; count of bases not matched to a gene: 7. CDR3 loop: CASSDGTKSAGELFF. The CDR3 nucleotides read TGTGCCAGCAGTGATGGGACTAAGAGCGCCGGGGAGCTGTTTTTT.

The chain combines TRBV7-8 with TRBJ1-3; 7 nucleotides align to TRBD1. V lost 5 bases and J lost 2; bases outside the gene matches: 6. The CDR3 sequence is 15 residues long. CDR1 and CDR2 (germline): SGHVS, FQNEAQ. The CDR3 spells CASSTRDSPGNTIYF. CDR3 in DNA: TGTGCCAGCAGCACCCGGGACAGTCCTGGAAACACCATATATTTT. Together with reference TRBV7-8 and TRBJ1-3, the CDR3 gives the full variable domain: GAGVSQSPRYKVAKRGQDVALRCDPISGHVSLFWYQQALGQGPEFLTYFQNEAQLDKSGLPSDRFFAERPEGSVSTLKIQRTQQEDSAVYLCASSTRDSPGNTIYFGEGSWLTVV.

V usage is TRBV19 and J usage is TRBJ2-7; 8 positions agree with TRBD1. Germline V gene data show CDR1 as LNHDA and CDR2 as SQIVND (reference sequence). This CDR3 is 14 amino acids long. Unmatched junction bases numbered 7, after V lost 7 bases and J lost 2 bases. CDR3 protein: CASTAGTGTYEQYF. DNA of the CDR3: TGTGCCAGTACAGCCGGGACAGGAACCTACGAGCAGTACTTC. The full variable domain, with the rest looked up from reference TRBV19 and TRBJ2-7, is DGGITQSPKYLFRKEGQNVTLSCEQNLNHDAMYWYRQDPGQGLRLIYYSQIVNDFQKGDIAEGYSVSREKKESFPLTVTSAQKNPTAFYLCASTAGTGTYEQYFGPGTRLTVT.

This chain uses TRBV7-9 with TRBJ1-2; 10 bases agree with TRBD1. The junction had 5 bases not matched to a gene; V was cut back by 0 bases and J by 7 bases. In germline, CDR1 is SEHNR, CDR2 FQNEAQ (reference sequence). The CDR3 is 15 residues long. The CDR3 spells CASSLATGGATGYTF. CDR3 DNA: TGTGCCAGCAGCTTAGCGACAGGGGGCGCAACTGGCTACACCTTC.

V is TRBV29-1 and J is TRBJ2-7; TRBD2 is a possible D gene (6 bases). Looked up from germline, CDR1 is SQVTM and CDR2 is ANQGSEA. The ends were cut back, 6 bases at V and 6 bases at J, with 12 bases in the middle. The CDR3 is 11 residues long. CDR3 protein: CSVPGEGEQYF. For the CDR3, the DNA is TGCAGCGTCCCGGGAGAAGGCGAGCAGTACTTC.

V gene TRBV7-2 combines with J gene TRBJ1-2; 8 bases are a match to TRBD1. The CDR3 is 15 amino acids. With 0 bases clipped from V and 5 bases from J, the junction kept 5 bases outside the gene matches. In germline, CDR1 is SGHTA, CDR2 FQGNSA. The CDR3 here is CASSLAAGGAYGYTF. The CDR3 coding sequence is TGTGCCAGCAGCTTAGCGGCAGGGGGCGCGTATGGCTACACCTTC.

The genes are TRBV4-1 and TRBJ2-4; TRBD1 aligns across 7 bases. This CDR3 is 16 amino acids long. Germline values: CDR1 MGHRA, CDR2 YSYEKL. With V trimmed by 3 bases and J by 0 bases, 5 bases remained unmatched. Here the CDR3 reads CASSQGTALAKNIQYF. The CDR3 DNA reads TGCGCCAGCAGCCAGGGGACAGCCTTAGCCAAAAACATTCAGTACTTC.

The chain has TRBV5-8 and TRBJ1-6; D is uncertain. The germline V and J ends were trimmed by 4 bases and 10 bases, with 9 bases remaining between them. This CDR3 is built from 12 residues. Germline lookup yields CDR1 SGHTS and CDR2 YDEGEE. The CDR3 loop is CASSELRSPLHF. The CDR3 bases are TGTGCCAGCAGCGAGCTACGATCACCCCTCCACTTT.

J is TRBJ2-2 and V is TRBV5-1, with 8 bases identical to TRBD1. The CDR3 has 15 amino acids. Germline V gene data show CDR1 as SGHRS and CDR2 as YFSETQ. The junction had 1 base not matched to a gene; V was cut back by 0 bases and J by 3 bases. CDR3 in DNA: TGCGCCAGCAGCTTGGGGGACAGGCACACCGGGGAGCTGTTTTTT. Protein product: CASSLGDRHTGELFF.

This chain links TRBV12-3 or TRBV12-4 with TRBJ2-1; a weak D match, TRBD2 (6 bases). V lost 6 bases and J lost 3, with 9 bases in between. The CDR3 is 13 residues long. This chain's CDR3 is CASSRTIYNEQFF. The CDR3 DNA is TGTGCCAGCAGCCGGACTATCTACAATGAGCAGTTCTTC.

The V call is TRBV6-4, the J call TRBJ1-1, with D possibly TRBD1 on 6 matching bases. This CDR3 region has 19 residues. Trimming stripped 0 bases from V and 0 bases from J, with 20 bases between. Germline-derived CDR1 and CDR2 are MRHNA and SNTAGT. CDR3: CASSDSDWHRELVNTEAFF. CDR3 bases: TGTGCCAGCAGTGACTCCGACTGGCACAGGGAATTGGTGAACACTGAAGCTTTCTTT.

The V call is TRBV4-3, the J call TRBJ1-6, with no clear D. From germline, CDR1 is LGHNA and CDR2 YSLEER. The CDR3 has 16 amino acids. The V and J ends lost 1 base and 5 bases respectively, with 12 bases between them. The CDR3 region has the DNA TGCGCCAGCAGCCAAGTCGTAGACACCGATAATTCACCCCTCCACTTT. It is translated as CASSQVVDTDNSPLHF.

The chain links TRBV4-1 to TRBJ1-2, with 10 positions matching TRBD1. Germline V gene sequence: CDR1 MGHRA, CDR2 YSYEKL. V was clipped by 0 bases and J by 8 bases; unmatched bases: 6. This CDR3 has 15 amino acids. The CDR3: CASSQDLDRGRGYTF. The CDR3 DNA sequence: TGCGCCAGCAGCCAAGATCTTGACAGGGGGCGAGGCTACACCTTC.

The gene calls are TRBV30 and TRBJ1-2, with D possibly TRBD1 on 5 matching bases. CDR3 length: 13 amino acids. Germline V gene data show CDR1 as GTSNPN and CDR2 as SVGIG (reference sequence). Trimming took 4 bases from V and 11 from J, leaving 20 bases between them. The CDR3 DNA is TGTGCCTGGAATATTGGCAGGGTAGACTTATACACCTTC. It encodes CAWNIGRVDLYTF.